The 6 T cell receptor beta chains given below trace back to one sample, sequenced in a study of identical twins. TCRdb processed the 5' RACE reads anew with MiXCR; each CDR3 protein has one entry. The table includes about 730,000 distinct CDR3 sequences, around 21% detected once. These data were also filed under a second study, of T cells expressing NK-cell markers.

Sequencing was done on a sample of PBMCs. These receptors all stem from a woman younger than 30 in good health.

A few counts support this clonotype. The chain employs TRBV6-5 and TRBJ1-2; D is ambiguous. Trimming cost V 0 bases and J 4 bases, with 9 bases left between them. Germline V gene sequence: CDR1 MNHEY, CDR2 SVGAGI. The CDR3 is made up of 14 amino acids. In nucleotides, the CDR3 is TGTGCCAGCAGTTACTCGGCACAGAGCTATGGCTACACCTTC. It specifies CASSYSAQSYGYTF.

J is TRBJ2-1 and V is TRBV4-3; the match to TRBD2 covers 9 bases. With 0 bases clipped from V and 4 bases from J, the junction kept 7 bases outside the gene matches. The CDR3 has 17 residues. CDR1 is LGHNA and CDR2 is YSLEER in the germline V gene. CDR3 sequence: CASSQDPLTSGYNEQFF. DNA of the CDR3: TGCGCCAGCAGCCAAGATCCCCTGACTAGCGGTTACAATGAGCAGTTCTTC.

This clonotype was detected ten times or more. The genes are TRBV20-1 and TRBJ1-5, with D unresolved. This CDR3 spans 13 amino acids. The V end lost 6 bases, the J end lost 1 base, and 10 bases lay between the germline ends. Germline CDR1 is DFQATT and CDR2 is SNEGSKA (reference sequence). DNA for the CDR3: TGCAGTGCATTCGGACCGAGCAATCAGCCCCAGCATTTT. Protein: CSAFGPSNQPQHF.

The chain uses TRBV5-5 and TRBJ1-2; tentative D call: TRBD1 (5 bases). CDR1 is SGHKS and CDR2 is YYEKEE in the germline V gene (reference sequence). V was clipped by 4 bases and J by 3 bases, with 19 bases between them. The CDR3 sequence is 16 residues long. DNA of the CDR3: TGTGCCAGCAGCGGGATGGGAGTAGACAGCGACTATGGCTACACCTTC. It is translated as CASSGMGVDSDYGYTF.

This clonotype was seen many times. The rearrangement joins TRBV29-1 to TRBJ1-1, with D possibly matching TRBD1 (5 bases). V lost 4 bases and J lost 4, with 10 bases in between. There are 12 residues in the CDR3. Per germline, CDR1 SQVTM and CDR2 ANQGSEA. CDR3 loop: CSVVRGGTEAFF. The CDR3, as DNA: TGCAGCGTTGTCCGGGGGGGCACTGAAGCTTTCTTT.

This CDR3 is CASSLLANYGYTF. CDR3 DNA: TGTGCCAGCAGTTTATTGGCTAACTATGGCTACACCTTC. The chain uses TRBV28 and TRBJ1-2, with D hard to call. CDR3 length: 13 residues. Between the trimmed V and J ends, which lost 1 base and 0 bases, there was a span of 3 bases. Germline V CDR1 and CDR2: MDHEN, SYDVKM.